These 30 T cell receptor beta chains were all obtained from the same sample, sequenced in a study of T cell repertoires in cytomegalovirus infection. Their antigens are not known. Using its own MiXCR run on the reads, TCRdb lists one record per CDR3 protein. The table includes around 900,000 distinct CDR3 sequences, 25% to 40% detected once. The sample here was cultured CD8+ T cells from PBMCs, taken from culture after CMV antigen stimulation. The receptors were gathered from a human donor in good health (CMV status not recorded). Some clones in this sample may be carry-over from other donors' samples.

This clonotype has only one observation. V gene TRBV4-1 combines with J gene TRBJ1-3, with no clear D. Germline values: CDR1 MGHRA, CDR2 YSYEKL. The CDR3 runs 13 residues. Trimming stripped 1 base from V and 7 bases from J, with 8 bases between. CDR3 protein: CASSQVFVNTIYF. In nucleotides, the CDR3 is TGCGCCAGCAGCCAAGTTTTTGTTAACACCATATATTTT.

This clonotype was seen a few times. The chain joins TRBV20-1 to TRBJ1-1; possible D gene TRBD1, 6 bases. The CDR3 sequence is 14 residues long. Trimming took off 5 bases at V and 7 bases at J, with 20 bases between the two ends. Germline values: CDR1 DFQATT, CDR2 SNEGSKA (reference sequence). Here the CDR3 reads CSAGRGWGDVEAFF. CDR3 in DNA: TGCAGTGCTGGCAGGGGTTGGGGGGATGTTGAAGCTTTCTTT.

In this sample, this clonotype turned up a few times. V gene TRBV11-3 combines with J gene TRBJ2-1, with 8 nucleotides matching TRBD1. The CDR3 is 14 amino acids. V shed 4 bases and J 4 bases; nucleotides not matched to a gene: 3. Looked up from germline, CDR1 is SGHNT and CDR2 is YENEEA. The CDR3 is CASSSGDRYNEQFF. The CDR3 nucleotides read TGTGCCAGCAGCTCCGGGGACAGGTACAATGAGCAGTTCTTC. Full variable domain (rest looked up from reference TRBV11-3 and TRBJ2-1): EAGVVQSPRYKIIEKKQPVAFWCNPISGHNTLYWYLQNLGQGPELLIRYENEEAVDDSQLPKDRFSAERLKGVDSTLKIQPAELGDSAVYLCASSSGDRYNEQFFGPGTRLTVL.

This clonotype showed up many times. The chain is built from TRBV12-3 or TRBV12-4 and TRBJ2-5; no reliable D call. The V and J ends lost 8 bases and 2 bases respectively, with 6 bases between them. This CDR3 region has 11 residues. The CDR3 region has the DNA TGTGCCAGCGGGGAACAAGAGACCCAGTACTTC. This gives the protein CASGEQETQYF.

The V and J genes are TRBV13 and TRBJ1-5, with D tentatively TRBD1 (5 bases). The CDR3 contains 15 residues. Trimming shortened V by 3 bases and J by 0 bases, and 9 bases separated the two germline ends. From germline, CDR1 is PRHDT and CDR2 FYEKMQ (reference sequence). CDR3 nucleotides: TGTGCCAGCAGCTTGGCAGGACATAGCAATCAGCCCCAGCATTTT. Residues: CASSLAGHSNQPQHF.

The chain combines TRBV6-2 or TRBV6-3 with TRBJ1-6; 10 nucleotides match TRBD1. The CDR3 contains 14 residues. J was trimmed by 9 bases and V by 8 bases; bases with no gene match: 7. CDR1 and CDR2 (germline): MNHEY, SVGEGT. CDR3 DNA sequence: TGTGCCAGCGGCCGGGACAGGGGCATTTCACCCCTCCACTTT. This translates into CASGRDRGISPLHF.

This chain uses TRBV6-2 or TRBV6-3 with TRBJ1-1; 7 nucleotides align to TRBD1. Germline V gene lookup returns CDR1 MNHEY and CDR2 SVGEGT. The CDR3 loop spans 15 amino acids. V trimming: 2 bases; J trimming: 4 bases; junction bases outside the gene matches: 7. CDR3 in DNA: TGTGCCAGCAGTTACCACTCCGACAGGGTCACTGAAGCTTTCTTT. Translating it yields CASSYHSDRVTEAFF.

The chain carries TRBV20-1 and TRBJ2-1; tentatively, D is TRBD2 (5 bases). Trimming removed 1 base at V and 8 bases at J, with 21 bases between. The CDR3 extends over 16 amino acids. From germline, CDR1 is DFQATT and CDR2 SNEGSKA (reference sequence). The CDR3 loop reads CSARGEVRAVFDEQFF. Written as DNA, the CDR3 is TGCAGTGCTAGAGGCGAGGTGCGGGCAGTGTTCGATGAGCAGTTCTTC.

Note on this clonotype: A much larger clone differs from this one at a single base, so this may be a read error. The V gene is TRBV7-6, the J gene TRBJ1-5; 10 positions match TRBD1. This CDR3 is built from 15 residues. Germline CDR1 reads SGHVS; CDR2 reads FNYEAQ. CDR3 residues: CASSWGQGYNQHQHF. The CDR3 DNA reads as TGTGCCAGCAGCTGGGGACAGGGGTACAATCAGCACCAGCATTTT.

Comments on this clonotype: This may arise from a read error, as a much more abundant clone is one base away. The missing conserved phenylalanine or tryptophan at the end of this CDR3 makes a read error likely. This chain joins TRBV7-2 and TRBJ1-1; perhaps TRBD1 as D (5 bases). Trimming removed 5 bases at V and 6 bases at J, with 16 bases between. The CDR3 extends over 14 amino acids. Germline lookup yields CDR1 SGHTA and CDR2 FQGNSA. The CDR3 sequence is CASSPPGGWPEAFL. The CDR3 DNA follows: TGTGCCAGCAGCCCGCCGGGGGGGTGGCCTGAAGCTTTCCTT.

The chain uses TRBV7-4 and TRBJ1-1; D unclear. Per the germline V gene, CDR1 is SGHVT and CDR2 is SQSDAQ. The CDR3 is made up of 11 amino acids. Trimming stripped 5 bases from V and 11 bases from J, with 12 bases between. CDR3 region: CASSPTGLAFF. The DNA of the CDR3 is TGTGCCAGCAGCCCCACGGGTTTGGCTTTCTTT.

The chain carries TRBV11-3 and TRBJ2-2; D perhaps matches TRBD1 (5 bases). This CDR3 comprises 13 residues. Germline CDR1 and CDR2: SGHNT and YENEEA. The V end was cut by 5 bases, the J end by 6 bases, with 10 bases between. The CDR3 DNA follows: TGTGCCAGCAGCCATACAGGCGCCGGGGAGCTGTTTTTT. Protein: CASSHTGAGELFF. The whole variable domain, remainder taken from reference TRBV11-3 and TRBJ2-2, is EAGVVQSPRYKIIEKKQPVAFWCNPISGHNTLYWYLQNLGQGPELLIRYENEEAVDDSQLPKDRFSAERLKGVDSTLKIQPAELGDSAVYLCASSHTGAGELFFGEGSRLTVL.

This clonotype was counted a few times. The gene calls are TRBV14 and TRBJ2-1; maybe TRBD2 (6 bases). Looked up from germline, CDR1 is SGHDN and CDR2 is FVKESK. Deletions cut 4 bases from V and 4 bases from J, with 17 bases between. CDR3 length: 16 amino acids. In DNA form, the CDR3 reads TGTGCCAGCAGCCCCAAGCGGGCCGGTCTTTACAATGAGCAGTTCTTC. This gives the protein CASSPKRAGLYNEQFF.

This clonotype showed up just a few times. J is TRBJ1-5 and V is TRBV7-9; no definite D call. The CDR3 is 15 residues long. Trimming removed 2 bases from V and 3 bases from J, with 11 bases in between. Germline V lookup: CDR1 SEHNR, CDR2 FQNEAQ (reference sequence). CDR3 region: CASSLPGSTNQPQHF. CDR3 DNA sequence: TGTGCCAGCAGCTTACCGGGGTCCACCAATCAGCCCCAGCATTTT.

The chain carries TRBV6-6 and TRBJ2-5; D is uncertain. The CDR3 covers 13 residues. The germline gives CDR1 MNHNY, CDR2 SVGAGI (reference sequence). The germline V and J ends were trimmed by 11 bases and 3 bases, with 16 bases remaining between them. The CDR3 DNA follows: TGTGCCGCTGGAAAATACTTGAAAGAGACCCAGTACTTC. Protein sequence: CAAGKYLKETQYF.

This clonotype turned up a few times. The chain joins TRBV5-1 to TRBJ1-4, with TRBD1 as a possible D gene (5 bases). There are 18 residues in the CDR3. V lost 2 bases and J 6 bases, leaving 23 bases between the germline ends. Germline assignment: CDR1 SGHRS and CDR2 YFSETQ. For the CDR3, the DNA is TGCGCCAGCAGCTTTACCCGGGACCGAAGGCCTGAAGATGAAAAACTGTTTTTT. Amino acids: CASSFTRDRRPEDEKLFF.

J is TRBJ2-3 and V is TRBV12-3 or TRBV12-4; TRBD1 aligns across 9 bases. This CDR3 contains 15 residues. With V trimmed by 3 bases and J by 6 bases, 7 bases remained unmatched. The CDR3 DNA reads TGTGCCAGCAGTTTTAGGGACAGGGTGTACGATACGCAGTATTTT. Amino acid sequence: CASSFRDRVYDTQYF.

This clonotype came up once. V gene TRBV10-3 combines with J gene TRBJ2-2, with D perhaps matching TRBD1 (5 bases). The CDR3 sequence is 15 residues long. The germline V gene encodes CDR1 ENHRY and CDR2 SYGVKD. With 7 bases removed from V and 4 bases from J, the gap between germline ends came to 16 bases. This CDR3 reads CAITLTDTTTGELFF. In DNA, the CDR3 is TGTGCCATCACCCTGACAGATACAACCACCGGGGAGCTGTTTTTT.

This clonotype was recorded a few times. The chain couples TRBV12-3 or TRBV12-4 to TRBJ2-1; the D call may be TRBD1 or TRBD2 (6 bases each). The CDR3 totals 15 residues. V was shortened by 7 bases and J by 8 bases, with 21 bases between the two germline ends. DNA of the CDR3: TGTGCCAGCACCCCGGAGGGGGGCCCTTTCGATGAGCAGTTCTTC. Protein product: CASTPEGGPFDEQFF.

The rearrangement uses TRBV27 and TRBJ2-7, with 11 bases aligning to TRBD2. This CDR3 has 15 residues. Germline assignment: CDR1 MNHEY and CDR2 SMNVEV (reference sequence). Trimming removed 4 bases from V and 5 bases from J; junction bases left unmatched: 7. CDR3 bases: TGTGCCAGCAGTTCGTCCCTAGCGGGGGGTGACGAGCAGTACTTC. Its protein is CASSSSLAGGDEQYF.

The table lists this clonotype with a few counts. This sequence joins TRBV9 and TRBJ1-5, with no clear D. The germline gives CDR1 SGDLS, CDR2 YYNGEE. CDR3 length: 14 residues. Trimming shortened V by 1 base and J by 6 bases, and 11 bases separated the two germline ends. Here the CDR3 reads CASSVTGLGQPQHF. CDR3 in DNA: TGTGCCAGCAGCGTAACGGGCTTAGGTCAGCCCCAGCATTTT.

The J gene is TRBJ2-7, the V gene TRBV12-3 or TRBV12-4; possible D gene TRBD2, 5 bases. This CDR3 spans 12 amino acids. Trimming left V 7 bases short and J 3 bases short, with 10 bases between. The CDR3 loop reads CASTKGGYEQYF. The CDR3 DNA is TGTGCCAGCACCAAAGGAGGCTACGAGCAGTACTTC.

Regarding this clonotype: A read error may explain this, as a much larger clone is one base away. CDR3 amino acids: CASSFGRMGTDTQYF. In DNA form, the CDR3 reads TGTGCCAGCAGCTTTGGGCGGATGGGCACAGATACGCAGTATTTT. The chain has TRBV7-8 and TRBJ2-3; D not resolved. Between the trimmed V and J ends, which lost 3 bases and 1 base, there was a span of 11 bases. The CDR3 runs to 15 residues. Germline V gene lookup returns CDR1 SGHVS and CDR2 FQNEAQ.

The chain employs TRBV7-2 and TRBJ1-3, with 9 bases aligning to TRBD1. CDR1 and CDR2 (germline): SGHTA, FQGNSA. V shed 3 bases and J 2 bases; nucleotides not matched to a gene: 5. The CDR3 spans 16 residues. CDR3 loop: CASSLDRGNPGNTIYF. In nucleotides, the CDR3 is TGTGCCAGCAGCTTGGACAGGGGAAACCCTGGAAACACCATATATTTT.

This chain links TRBV5-5 with TRBJ2-7; D is perhaps TRBD1 or TRBD2 (5 bases each). V dropped 4 bases and J dropped 0 bases, with 14 bases sitting between them. The CDR3 sequence is 15 residues long. CDR1 is SGHKS, CDR2 YYEKEE, per germline (reference sequence). Here the CDR3 reads CASSDRDAYSYEQYF. Here the CDR3 DNA reads TGTGCCAGCAGCGACCGGGACGCCTACTCCTACGAGCAGTACTTC.

The chain uses TRBV20-1 and TRBJ2-1, with 8 positions matching TRBD2. Germline CDR1 is DFQATT and CDR2 is SNEGSKA (reference sequence). The CDR3 is 16 residues long. Trimming removed 5 bases from V and 5 bases from J; junction bases left unmatched: 14. The CDR3 is CSAVRVAGNDHNEQFF. CDR3 nucleotides: TGCAGTGCTGTTAGAGTAGCGGGAAATGATCACAATGAGCAGTTCTTC.

The chain carries TRBV5-4 and TRBJ1-1, with D possibly being TRBD1 (6 bases). Germline assignment: CDR1 SGHNT and CDR2 YYREEE (reference sequence). The CDR3 spans 12 residues. The V and J ends lost 7 bases and 4 bases respectively, with 11 bases between them. The CDR3 nucleotides are TGTGCCAGCGGCCGGACAGTCACTGAAGCTTTCTTT. It yields the protein CASGRTVTEAFF.

In this sample, this clonotype turned up once. The rearrangement uses TRBV12-3 or TRBV12-4 and TRBJ1-5; D is unresolved. Trimming removed 7 bases from V and 11 bases from J, with 18 bases in between. The length of the CDR3 is 13 residues. The CDR3 DNA reads TGTGCCAGCACTTTGAGCCTGTTGGGATCCCAGCATTTT. This codes for CASTLSLLGSQHF.

In regard to this clonotype: Being one base from a much bigger clone, this may be a read error. This rearrangement joins TRBV7-6 to TRBJ2-3; a weak D match, TRBD1 (6 bases). CDR1 is SGHVS, CDR2 FNYEAQ, per germline. The CDR3 loop spans 17 amino acids. The CDR3 coding sequence is TGTGCCAGCGGCTTAGTGGGTCAGGGGCATGACTCAGATACGCAGTATTTT. Amino acids: CASGLVGQGHDSDTQYF.

This chain uses TRBV15 with TRBJ2-5, with 7 bases fitting TRBD2. The CDR3 length is 14 residues. CDR1 and CDR2 (germline): LNHNV, YYDKDF (reference sequence). V lost 0 bases to trimming and J lost 5 bases; unmatched junction nucleotides: 3. CDR3: CATSRDLGGETQYF. The CDR3 DNA reads as TGTGCCACCAGCAGAGATCTCGGGGGGGAGACCCAGTACTTC.